In its sample, the clone carrying this TCR beta chain was seen once. The source of the sample is a study of neurological immune-mediated disorders. V lost 2 bases, J lost 0 bases, and 11 bases lay in between. The V gene's germline CDR1 is SGHVS and CDR2 FQNEAQ. The CDR3 extends over 15 amino acids. MiXCR, run by TCRdb on the 5' RACE reads, gives a single entry per CDR3 protein. The profile shows roughly 50,000 distinct CDR3 sequences, under 30% of them singletons. The sequence was collected from a woman between 65 and 79 years old in good health. The chain joins TRBV7-8 to TRBJ2-7; unclear D gene. Sequencing used PBMCs. CDR3 amino acids: CASSLFRSISYEQYF. In nucleotides, the CDR3 is TGTGCCAGCAGCTTATTTCGGTCGATCTCCTACGAGCAGTACTTC.